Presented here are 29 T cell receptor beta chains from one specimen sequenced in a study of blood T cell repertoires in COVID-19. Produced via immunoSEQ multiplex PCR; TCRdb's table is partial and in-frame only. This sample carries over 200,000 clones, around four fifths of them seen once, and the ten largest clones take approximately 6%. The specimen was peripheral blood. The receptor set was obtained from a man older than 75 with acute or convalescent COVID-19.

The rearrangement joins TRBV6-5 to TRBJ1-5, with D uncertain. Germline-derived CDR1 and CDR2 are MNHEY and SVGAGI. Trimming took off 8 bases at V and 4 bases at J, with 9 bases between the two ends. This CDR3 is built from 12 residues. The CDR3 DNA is TGTGCCAGCTGTCAGGCTAATCAGCCCCAGCATTTT. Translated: CASCQANQPQHF.

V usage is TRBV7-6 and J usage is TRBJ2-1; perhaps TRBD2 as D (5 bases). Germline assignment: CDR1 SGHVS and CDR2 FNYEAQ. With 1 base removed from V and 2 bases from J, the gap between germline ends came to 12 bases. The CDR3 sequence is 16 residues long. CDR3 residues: CASSLVRAVTYNEQFF. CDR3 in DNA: TGTGCCAGCAGCTTAGTGCGAGCGGTTACCTACAATGAGCAGTTCTTC.

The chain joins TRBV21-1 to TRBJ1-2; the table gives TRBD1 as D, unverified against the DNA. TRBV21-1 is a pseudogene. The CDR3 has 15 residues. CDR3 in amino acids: CASSEWDRESYGYTF. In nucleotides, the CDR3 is TGTGCCAGCAGCGAGTGGGACAGGGAGTCCTATGGCTACACCTTC.

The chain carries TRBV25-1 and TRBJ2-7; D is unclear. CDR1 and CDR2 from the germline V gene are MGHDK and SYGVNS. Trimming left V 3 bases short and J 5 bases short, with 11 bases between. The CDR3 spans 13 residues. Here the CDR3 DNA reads TGTGCCAGCAGTGATGAACCAGTGAACGAGCAGTACTTC. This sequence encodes CASSDEPVNEQYF.

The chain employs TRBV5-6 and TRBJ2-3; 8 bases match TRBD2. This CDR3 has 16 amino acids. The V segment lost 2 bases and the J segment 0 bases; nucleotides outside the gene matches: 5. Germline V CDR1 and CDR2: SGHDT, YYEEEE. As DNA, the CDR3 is TGTGCCAGCAGCTTCCGACTAGCGCGAAGCACAGATACGCAGTATTTT. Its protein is CASSFRLARSTDTQYF.

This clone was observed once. CDR3 in amino acids: CASSEAGWGPDTQYF. DNA of the CDR3: TGTGCCAGCAGTGAAGCGGGGTGGGGCCCAGATACGCAGTATTTT. The chain employs TRBV6-1 and TRBJ2-3; TRBD1 might be the D (5 bases). Germline CDR1 is MNHNS and CDR2 is SASEGT. V was trimmed by 0 bases and J by 4 bases, leaving 11 bases between them. The CDR3 is 15 residues long.

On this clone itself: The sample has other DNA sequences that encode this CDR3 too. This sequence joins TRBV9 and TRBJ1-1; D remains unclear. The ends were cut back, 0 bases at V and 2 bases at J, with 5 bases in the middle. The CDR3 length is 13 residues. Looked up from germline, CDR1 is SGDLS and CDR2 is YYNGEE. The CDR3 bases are TGTGCCAGCAGCGTAGAGCTCAACACTGAAGCTTTCTTT. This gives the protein CASSVELNTEAFF.

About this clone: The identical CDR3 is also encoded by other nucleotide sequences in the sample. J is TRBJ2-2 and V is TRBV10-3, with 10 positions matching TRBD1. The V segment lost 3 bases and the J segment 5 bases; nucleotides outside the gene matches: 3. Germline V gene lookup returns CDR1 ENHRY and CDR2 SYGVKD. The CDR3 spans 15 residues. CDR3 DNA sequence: TGTGCCATCAGTGACCGGGACAGGGGAACCGGGGAGCTGTTTTTT. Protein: CAISDRDRGTGELFF.

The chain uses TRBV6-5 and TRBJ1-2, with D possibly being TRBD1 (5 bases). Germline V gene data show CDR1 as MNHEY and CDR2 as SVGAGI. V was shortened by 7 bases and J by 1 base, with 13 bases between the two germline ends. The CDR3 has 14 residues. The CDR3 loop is CASTTTGLNYGYTF. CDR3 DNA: TGTGCCAGCACTACAACAGGCCTTAACTATGGCTACACCTTC.

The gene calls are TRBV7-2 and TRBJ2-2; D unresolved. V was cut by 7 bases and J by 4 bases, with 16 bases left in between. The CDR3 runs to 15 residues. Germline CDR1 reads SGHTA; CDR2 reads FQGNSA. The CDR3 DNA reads TGTGCCAGCACCCTTAACCGGGTCCCCACCGGGGAGCTGTTTTTT. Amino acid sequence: CASTLNRVPTGELFF.

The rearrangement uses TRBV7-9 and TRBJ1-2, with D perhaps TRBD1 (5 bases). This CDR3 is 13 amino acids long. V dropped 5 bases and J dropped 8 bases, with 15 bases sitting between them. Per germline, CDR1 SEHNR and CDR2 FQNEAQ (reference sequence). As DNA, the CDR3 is TGTGCCAGCAGCCGCGCGGGGACTGGCGGCTACACCTTC. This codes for CASSRAGTGGYTF.

CDR3 nucleotide sequence: TGTGCCAGCAGCTGGAGGGGGACAGTACCCTACGAGCAGTACTTC. Protein: CASSWRGTVPYEQYF. The chain combines TRBV5-5 with TRBJ2-7, with D maybe TRBD1 (7 bases). CDR1 SGHKS and CDR2 YYEKEE come from the germline V gene (reference sequence). Trimming cost V 3 bases and J 2 bases, with 15 bases left between them. This CDR3 spans 15 amino acids. Using reference TRBV5-5 and TRBJ2-7 for the parts outside the CDR3, the full variable domain is DAGVTQSPTHLIKTRGQQVTLRCSPISGHKSVSWYQQVLGQGPQFIFQYYEKEERGRGNFPDRFSARQFPNYSSELNVNALLLGDSALYLCASSWRGTVPYEQYFGPGTRLTVT.

CDR3 sequence reads: CASSRGGQGRHTEAFF. The CDR3 nucleotides read TGTGCCAGCAGCCGCGGGGGGCAGGGACGACACACTGAAGCTTTCTTT. V is TRBV7-9 and J is TRBJ1-1, with D possibly being TRBD1 (6 bases). In germline, CDR1 is SEHNR, CDR2 FQNEAQ (reference sequence). V lost 5 bases and J lost 3, with 19 bases in between. The CDR3 spans 16 residues. The variable domain in full, with the rest retrieved from reference TRBV7-9 and TRBJ1-1, is DTGVSQNPRHKITKRGQNVTFRCDPISEHNRLYWYRQTLGQGPEFLTYFQNEAQLEKSRLLSDRFSAERPKGSFSTLEIQRTEQGDSAMYLCASSRGGQGRHTEAFFGQGTRLTVV.

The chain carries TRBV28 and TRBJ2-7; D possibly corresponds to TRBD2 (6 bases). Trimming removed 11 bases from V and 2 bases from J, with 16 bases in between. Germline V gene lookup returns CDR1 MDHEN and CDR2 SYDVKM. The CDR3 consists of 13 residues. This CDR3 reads CAGGGRAPYEQYF. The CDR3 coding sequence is TGTGCCGGGGGAGGCAGGGCGCCCTACGAGCAGTACTTC.

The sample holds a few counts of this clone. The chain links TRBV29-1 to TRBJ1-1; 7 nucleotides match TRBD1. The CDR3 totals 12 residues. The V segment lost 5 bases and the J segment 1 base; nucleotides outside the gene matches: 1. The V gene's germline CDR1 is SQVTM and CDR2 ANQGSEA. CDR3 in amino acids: CSVRTGNTEAFF. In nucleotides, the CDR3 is TGCAGCGTTCGGACAGGGAACACTGAAGCTTTCTTT.

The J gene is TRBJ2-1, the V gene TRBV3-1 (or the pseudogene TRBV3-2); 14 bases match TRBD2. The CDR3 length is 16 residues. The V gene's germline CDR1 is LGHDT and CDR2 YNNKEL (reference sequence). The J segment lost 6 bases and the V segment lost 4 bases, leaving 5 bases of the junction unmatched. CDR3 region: CASSLGTSGRINEQFF. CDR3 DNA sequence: TGTGCCAGCAGCCTCGGGACTAGCGGGAGAATCAATGAGCAGTTCTTC.

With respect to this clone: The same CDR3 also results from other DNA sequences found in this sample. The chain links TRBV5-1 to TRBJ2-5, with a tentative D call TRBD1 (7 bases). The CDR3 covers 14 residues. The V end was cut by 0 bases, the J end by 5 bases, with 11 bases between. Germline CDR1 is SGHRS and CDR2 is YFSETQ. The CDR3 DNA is TGCGCCAGCAGCTTGGGACAGGGAGGTGAGACCCAGTACTTC. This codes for CASSLGQGGETQYF.

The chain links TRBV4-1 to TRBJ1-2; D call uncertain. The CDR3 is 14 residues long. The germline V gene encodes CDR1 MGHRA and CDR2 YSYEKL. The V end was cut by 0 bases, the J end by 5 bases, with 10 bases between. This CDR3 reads CASSQETQRYGYTF. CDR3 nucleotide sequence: TGCGCCAGCAGCCAAGAAACCCAGAGGTATGGCTACACCTTC.

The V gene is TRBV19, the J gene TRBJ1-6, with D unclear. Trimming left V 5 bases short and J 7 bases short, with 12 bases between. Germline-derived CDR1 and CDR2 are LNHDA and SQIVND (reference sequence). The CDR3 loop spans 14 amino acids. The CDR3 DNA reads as TGTGCCAGTAGTGCTGATTCCAGGAATTCACCCCTCCACTTT. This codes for CASSADSRNSPLHF.

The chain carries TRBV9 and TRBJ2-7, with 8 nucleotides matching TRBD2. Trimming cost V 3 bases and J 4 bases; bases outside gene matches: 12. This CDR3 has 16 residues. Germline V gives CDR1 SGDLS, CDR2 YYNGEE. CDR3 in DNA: TGTGCCAGCAGCGCTAACGCCGGGACTAGGATTTACGAGCAGTACTTC. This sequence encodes CASSANAGTRIYEQYF.

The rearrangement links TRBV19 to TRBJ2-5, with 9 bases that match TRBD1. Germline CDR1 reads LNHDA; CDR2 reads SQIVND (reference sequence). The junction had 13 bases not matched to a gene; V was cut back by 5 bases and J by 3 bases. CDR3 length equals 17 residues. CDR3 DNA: TGTGCCAGTAGTGCGAGGGCCGGGACAGGGCGGGAAGAGACCCAGTACTTC. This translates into CASSARAGTGREETQYF. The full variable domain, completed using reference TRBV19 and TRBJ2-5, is DGGITQSPKYLFRKEGQNVTLSCEQNLNHDAMYWYRQDPGQGLRLIYYSQIVNDFQKGDIAEGYSVSREKKESFPLTVTSAQKNPTAFYLCASSARAGTGREETQYFGPGTRLLVL.

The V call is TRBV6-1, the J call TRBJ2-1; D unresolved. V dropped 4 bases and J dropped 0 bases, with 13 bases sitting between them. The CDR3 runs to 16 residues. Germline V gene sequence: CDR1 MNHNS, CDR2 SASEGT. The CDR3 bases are TGTGCCAGCAGTGGTATGACACCAAGCTCCTACAATGAGCAGTTCTTC. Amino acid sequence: CASSGMTPSSYNEQFF.

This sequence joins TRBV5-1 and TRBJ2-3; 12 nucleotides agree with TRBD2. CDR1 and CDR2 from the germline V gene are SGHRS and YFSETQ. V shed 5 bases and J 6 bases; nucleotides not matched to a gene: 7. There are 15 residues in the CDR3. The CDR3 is CASSRLAGDVDTQYF. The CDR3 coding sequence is TGCGCCAGCAGTCGACTAGCGGGAGATGTGGATACGCAGTATTTT.

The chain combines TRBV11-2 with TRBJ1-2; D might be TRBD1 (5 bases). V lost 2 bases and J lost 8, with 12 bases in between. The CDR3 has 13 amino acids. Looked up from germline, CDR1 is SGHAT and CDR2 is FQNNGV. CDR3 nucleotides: TGTGCCAGCAGCTTAAAGAGTCAGGGCGGCTACACCTTC. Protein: CASSLKSQGGYTF.

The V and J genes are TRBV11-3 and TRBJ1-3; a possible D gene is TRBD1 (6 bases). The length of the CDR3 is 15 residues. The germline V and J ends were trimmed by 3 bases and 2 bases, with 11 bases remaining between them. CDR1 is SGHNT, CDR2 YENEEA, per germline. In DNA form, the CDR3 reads TGTGCCAGCAGCTTGCGTTCAGGGGCTGGAAACACCATATATTTT. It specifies CASSLRSGAGNTIYF. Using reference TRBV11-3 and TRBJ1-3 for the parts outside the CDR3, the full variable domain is EAGVVQSPRYKIIEKKQPVAFWCNPISGHNTLYWYLQNLGQGPELLIRYENEEAVDDSQLPKDRFSAERLKGVDSTLKIQPAELGDSAVYLCASSLRSGAGNTIYFGEGSWLTVV.

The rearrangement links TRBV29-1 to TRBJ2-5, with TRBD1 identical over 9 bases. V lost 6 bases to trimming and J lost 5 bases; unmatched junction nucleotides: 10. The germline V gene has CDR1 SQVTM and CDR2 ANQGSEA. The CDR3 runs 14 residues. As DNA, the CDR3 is TGCAGCGTGTCCCGGGACAGGGCTTACGAGACCCAGTACTTC. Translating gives CSVSRDRAYETQYF.

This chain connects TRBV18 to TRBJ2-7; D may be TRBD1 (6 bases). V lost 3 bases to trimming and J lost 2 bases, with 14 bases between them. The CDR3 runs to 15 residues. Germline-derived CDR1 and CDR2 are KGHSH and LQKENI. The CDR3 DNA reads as TGTGCCAGCTCACCCGAACCAGGGGCGACCTACGAGCAGTACTTC. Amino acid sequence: CASSPEPGATYEQYF.

CDR3: CASSKTGARAMNTEAFF. The CDR3 nucleotides are TGTGCCAGCAGTAAAACAGGGGCCAGGGCCATGAACACTGAAGCTTTCTTT. V is TRBV3-1 (or the pseudogene TRBV3-2) and J is TRBJ1-1, with TRBD1 identical over 7 bases. The CDR3 loop spans 17 amino acids. V shed 6 bases, J shed 0 bases, and the junction held 13 bases outside the gene matches. Germline CDR1 is LGHDT and CDR2 is YNNKEL (reference sequence).

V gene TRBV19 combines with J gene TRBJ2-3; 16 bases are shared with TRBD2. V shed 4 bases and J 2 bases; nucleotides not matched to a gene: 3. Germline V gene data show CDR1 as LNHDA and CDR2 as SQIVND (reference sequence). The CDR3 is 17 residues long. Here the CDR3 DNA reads TGTGCCAGTAGTAGGGGACTAGCGGGGGGGCCCACAGATACGCAGTATTTT. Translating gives CASSRGLAGGPTDTQYF.